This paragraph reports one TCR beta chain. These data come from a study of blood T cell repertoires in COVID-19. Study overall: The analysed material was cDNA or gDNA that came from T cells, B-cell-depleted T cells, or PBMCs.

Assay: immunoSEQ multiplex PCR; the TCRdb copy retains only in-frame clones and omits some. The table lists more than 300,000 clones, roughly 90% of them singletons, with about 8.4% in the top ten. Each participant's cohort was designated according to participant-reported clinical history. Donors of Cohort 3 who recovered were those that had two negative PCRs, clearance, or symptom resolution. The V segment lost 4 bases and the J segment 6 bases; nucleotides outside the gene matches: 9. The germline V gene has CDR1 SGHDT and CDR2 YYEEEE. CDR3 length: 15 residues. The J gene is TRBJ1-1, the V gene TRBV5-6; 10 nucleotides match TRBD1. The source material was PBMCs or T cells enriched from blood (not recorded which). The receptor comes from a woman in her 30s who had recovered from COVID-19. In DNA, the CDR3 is TGTGCCAGCAGCATTCGACAGGGGGCTGTGTCTGAAGCTTTCTTT. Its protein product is CASSIRQGAVSEAFF. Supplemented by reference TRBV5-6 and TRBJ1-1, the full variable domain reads DAGVTQSPTHLIKTRGQQVTLRCSPKSGHDTVSWYQQALGQGPQFIFQYYEEEERQRGNFPDRFSGHQFPNYSSELNVNALLLGDSALYLCASSIRQGAVSEAFFGQGTRLTVV.